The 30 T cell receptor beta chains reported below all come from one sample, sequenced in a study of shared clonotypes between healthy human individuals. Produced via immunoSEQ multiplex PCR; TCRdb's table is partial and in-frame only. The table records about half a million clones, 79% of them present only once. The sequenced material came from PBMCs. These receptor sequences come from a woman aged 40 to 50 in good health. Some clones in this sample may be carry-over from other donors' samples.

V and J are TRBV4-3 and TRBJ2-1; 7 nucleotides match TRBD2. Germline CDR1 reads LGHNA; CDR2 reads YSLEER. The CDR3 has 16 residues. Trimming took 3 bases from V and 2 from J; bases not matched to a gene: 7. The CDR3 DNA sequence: TGCGCCAGCAGCCAGCAAGCGGGGACGCCCTACAATGAGCAGTTCTTC. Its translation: CASSQQAGTPYNEQFF.

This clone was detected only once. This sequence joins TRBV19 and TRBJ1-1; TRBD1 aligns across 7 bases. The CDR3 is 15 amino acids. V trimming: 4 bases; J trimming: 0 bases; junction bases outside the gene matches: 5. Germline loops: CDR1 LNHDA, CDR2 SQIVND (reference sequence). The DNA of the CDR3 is TGTGCCAGTAGTACAGGGGGAGGGATGAACACTGAAGCTTTCTTT. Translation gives CASSTGGGMNTEAFF.

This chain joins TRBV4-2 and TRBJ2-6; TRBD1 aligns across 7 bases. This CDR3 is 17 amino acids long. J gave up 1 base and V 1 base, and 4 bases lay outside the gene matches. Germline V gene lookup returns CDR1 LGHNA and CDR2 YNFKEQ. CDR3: CASSQVRGNSGANVLTF. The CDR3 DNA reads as TGTGCCAGCAGCCAAGTCAGGGGGAATTCTGGGGCCAACGTCCTGACTTTC.

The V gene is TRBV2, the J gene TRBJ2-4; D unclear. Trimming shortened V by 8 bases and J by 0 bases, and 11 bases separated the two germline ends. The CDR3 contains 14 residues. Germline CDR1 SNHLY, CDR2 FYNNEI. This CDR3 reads CASDRQLAKNIQYF. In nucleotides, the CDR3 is TGTGCCAGCGATCGACAACTAGCCAAAAACATTCAGTACTTC.

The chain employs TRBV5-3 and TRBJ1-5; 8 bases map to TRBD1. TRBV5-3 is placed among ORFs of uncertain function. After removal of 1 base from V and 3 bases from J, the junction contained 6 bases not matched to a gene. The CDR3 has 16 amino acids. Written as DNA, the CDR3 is TGTGCCAGAAGCTTGCCCCGGGACAGGACCAATCAGCCCCAGCATTTT. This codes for CARSLPRDRTNQPQHF.

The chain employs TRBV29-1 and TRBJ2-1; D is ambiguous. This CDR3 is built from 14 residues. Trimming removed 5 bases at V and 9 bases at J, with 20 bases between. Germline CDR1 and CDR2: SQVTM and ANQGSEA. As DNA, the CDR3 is TGCAGCGTTACCGACGACCCAAGGCTCGGTGAGCAGTTCTTC. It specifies CSVTDDPRLGEQFF.

CDR3 sequence: CASSQEWQGAYEQYF. The CDR3, as DNA: TGCGCCAGCAGCCAAGAATGGCAGGGAGCCTACGAGCAGTACTTC. This chain uses TRBV4-3 with TRBJ2-7; D is tentatively TRBD1 or TRBD2 (5 bases each). CDR1 and CDR2 (germline): LGHNA, YSLEER. The CDR3 runs 15 residues. V was shortened by 0 bases and J by 2 bases, with 11 bases between the two germline ends.

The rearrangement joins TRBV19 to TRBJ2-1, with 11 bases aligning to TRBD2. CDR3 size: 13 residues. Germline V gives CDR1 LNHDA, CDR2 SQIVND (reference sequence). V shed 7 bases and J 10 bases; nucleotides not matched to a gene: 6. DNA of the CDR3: TGTGCCAGTATAGCGGGAGGGCCCGGCGAGCAGTTCTTC. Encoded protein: CASIAGGPGEQFF.

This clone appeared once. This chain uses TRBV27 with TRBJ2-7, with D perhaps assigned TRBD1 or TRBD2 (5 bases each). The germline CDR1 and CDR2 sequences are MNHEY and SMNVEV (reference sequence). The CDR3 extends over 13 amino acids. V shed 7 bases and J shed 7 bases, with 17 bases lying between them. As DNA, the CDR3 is TGTGCCAGCACTCCCGGGGCCACGGGGGAGCAGTACTTC. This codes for CASTPGATGEQYF.

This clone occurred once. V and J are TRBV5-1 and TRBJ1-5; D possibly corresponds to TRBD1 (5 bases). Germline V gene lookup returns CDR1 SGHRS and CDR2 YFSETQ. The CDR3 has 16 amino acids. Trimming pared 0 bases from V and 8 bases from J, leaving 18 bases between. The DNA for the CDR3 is TGCGCCAGCAGCTTGGGTGGGACCGGTGGCGGTGAGCCCCAGCATTTT. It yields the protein CASSLGGTGGGEPQHF.

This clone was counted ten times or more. CDR3 protein: CAWNRPGGGIGLETQYF. CDR3 DNA: TGTGCCTGGAACCGCCCCGGGGGGGGGATTGGGTTGGAGACCCAGTACTTC. This chain connects TRBV30 to TRBJ2-5; TRBD2 matches 8 bases. After removal of 4 bases from V and 5 bases from J, the junction contained 18 bases not matched to a gene. The CDR3 is 17 residues long. The germline V gene has CDR1 GTSNPN and CDR2 SVGIG (reference sequence).

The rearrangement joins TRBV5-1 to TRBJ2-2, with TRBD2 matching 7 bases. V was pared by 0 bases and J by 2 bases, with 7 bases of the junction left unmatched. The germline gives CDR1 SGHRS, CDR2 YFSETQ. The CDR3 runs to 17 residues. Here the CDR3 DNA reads TGCGCCAGCAGCTTGGCCACGGCTAGCGGAAACACCGGGGAGCTGTTTTTT. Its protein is CASSLATASGNTGELFF.

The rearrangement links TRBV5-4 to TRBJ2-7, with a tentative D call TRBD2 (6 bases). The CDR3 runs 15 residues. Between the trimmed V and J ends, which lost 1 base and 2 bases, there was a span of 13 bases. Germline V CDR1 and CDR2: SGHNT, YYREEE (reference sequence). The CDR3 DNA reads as TGTGCCAGCAGCTTGTCCGGCGGGGAGGCCTACGAGCAGTACTTC. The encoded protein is CASSLSGGEAYEQYF. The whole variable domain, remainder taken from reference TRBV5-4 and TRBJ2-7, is ETGVTQSPTHLIKTRGQQVTLRCSSQSGHNTVSWYQQALGQGPQFIFQYYREEENGRGNFPPRFSGLQFPNYSSELNVNALELDDSALYLCASSLSGGEAYEQYFGPGTRLTVT.

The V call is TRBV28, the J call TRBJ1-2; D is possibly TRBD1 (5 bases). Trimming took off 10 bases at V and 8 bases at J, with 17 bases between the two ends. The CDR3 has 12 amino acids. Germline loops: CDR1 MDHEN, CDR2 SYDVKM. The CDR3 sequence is CATARPEGGYTF. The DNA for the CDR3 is TGTGCCACCGCCAGACCCGAGGGGGGCTACACCTTC.

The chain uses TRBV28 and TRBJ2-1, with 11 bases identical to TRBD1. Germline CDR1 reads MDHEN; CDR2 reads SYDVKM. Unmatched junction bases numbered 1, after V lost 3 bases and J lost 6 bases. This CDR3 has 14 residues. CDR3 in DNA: TGTGCCAGCAGTTTCGGACAGGGGGCCAATGAGCAGTTCTTC. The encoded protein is CASSFGQGANEQFF. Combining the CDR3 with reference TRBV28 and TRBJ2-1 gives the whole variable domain DVKVTQSSRYLVKRTGEKVFLECVQDMDHENMFWYRQDPGLGLRLIYFSYDVKMKEKGDIPEGYSVSREKKERFSLILESASTNQTSMYLCASSFGQGANEQFFGPGTRLTVL.

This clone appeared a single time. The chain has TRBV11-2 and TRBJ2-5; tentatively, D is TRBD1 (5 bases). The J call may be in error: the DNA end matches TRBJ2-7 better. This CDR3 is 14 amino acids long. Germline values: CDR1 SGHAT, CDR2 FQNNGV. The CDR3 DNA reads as TGTGCCAGCAGCTTGACAGTTACAGCCTACGAGCAGTACTTC. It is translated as CASSLTVTAYEQYF.

CDR3 DNA sequence: TGTGCCAGCAGTTCTTACATAGCGGAGCAAATAAACAATGAGCAGTTCTTC. Translating it yields CASSSYIAEQINNEQFF. The chain carries TRBV27 and TRBJ2-1, with D tentatively TRBD2 (6 bases). The V gene lost 4 bases and the J gene lost 5 bases, with 21 bases spanning the gap. The germline V gene has CDR1 MNHEY and CDR2 SMNVEV (reference sequence). This CDR3 is built from 17 residues.

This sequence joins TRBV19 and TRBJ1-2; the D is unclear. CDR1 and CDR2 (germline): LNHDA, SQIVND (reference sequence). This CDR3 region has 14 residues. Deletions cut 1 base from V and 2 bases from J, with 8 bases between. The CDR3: CASSIGGNNYGYTF. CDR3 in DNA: TGTGCCAGTAGTATAGGTGGGAACAACTATGGCTACACCTTC.

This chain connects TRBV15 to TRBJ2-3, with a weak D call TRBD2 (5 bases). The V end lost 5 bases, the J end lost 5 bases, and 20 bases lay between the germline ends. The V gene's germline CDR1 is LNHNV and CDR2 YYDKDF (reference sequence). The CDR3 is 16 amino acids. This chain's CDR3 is CATSPDGGPPGDTQYF. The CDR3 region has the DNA TGTGCCACCAGCCCCGACGGAGGTCCTCCGGGAGATACGCAGTATTTT.

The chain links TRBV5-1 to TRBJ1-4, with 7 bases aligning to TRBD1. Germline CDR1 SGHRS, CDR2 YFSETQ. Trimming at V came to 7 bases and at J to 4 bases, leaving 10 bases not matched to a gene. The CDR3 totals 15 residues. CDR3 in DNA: TGCGCCAGCTCCCCGGTGGGGACAGTTAATGAAAAACTGTTTTTT. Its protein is CASSPVGTVNEKLFF.

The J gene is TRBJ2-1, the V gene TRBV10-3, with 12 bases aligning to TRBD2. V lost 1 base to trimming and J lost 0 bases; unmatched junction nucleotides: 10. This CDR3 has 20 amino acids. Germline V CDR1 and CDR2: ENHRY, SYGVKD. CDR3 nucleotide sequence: TGTGCCATCAGTGAGTTTCGGACTAGCGGGATTGGAAGCTCCTACAATGAGCAGTTCTTC. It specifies CAISEFRTSGIGSSYNEQFF.

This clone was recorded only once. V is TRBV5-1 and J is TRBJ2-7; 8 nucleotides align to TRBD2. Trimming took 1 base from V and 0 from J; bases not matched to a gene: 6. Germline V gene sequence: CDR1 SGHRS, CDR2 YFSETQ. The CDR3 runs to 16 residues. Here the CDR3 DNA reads TGCGCCAGCAGCTTGAGTGCGACTAGCGCCTCCTACGAGCAGTACTTC. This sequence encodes CASSLSATSASYEQYF.

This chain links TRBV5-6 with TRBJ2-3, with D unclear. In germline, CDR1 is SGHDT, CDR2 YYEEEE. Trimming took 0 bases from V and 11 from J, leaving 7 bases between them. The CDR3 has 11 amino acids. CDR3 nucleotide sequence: TGTGCCAGCAGCTTGGGGGGTTTGCAGTATTTT. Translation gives CASSLGGLQYF.

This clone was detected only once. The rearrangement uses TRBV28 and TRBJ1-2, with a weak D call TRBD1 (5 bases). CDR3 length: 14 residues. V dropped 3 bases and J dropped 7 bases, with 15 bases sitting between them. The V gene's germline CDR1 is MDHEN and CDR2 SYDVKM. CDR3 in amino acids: CASSFGDWAGGYTF. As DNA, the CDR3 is TGTGCCAGCAGTTTTGGGGACTGGGCTGGTGGCTACACCTTC.

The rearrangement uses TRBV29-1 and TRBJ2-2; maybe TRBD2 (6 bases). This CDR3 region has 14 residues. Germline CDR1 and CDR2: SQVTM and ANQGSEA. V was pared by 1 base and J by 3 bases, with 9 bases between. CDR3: CSVEGGDDTGELFF. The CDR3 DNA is TGCAGCGTTGAAGGGGGGGACGACACCGGGGAGCTGTTTTTT.

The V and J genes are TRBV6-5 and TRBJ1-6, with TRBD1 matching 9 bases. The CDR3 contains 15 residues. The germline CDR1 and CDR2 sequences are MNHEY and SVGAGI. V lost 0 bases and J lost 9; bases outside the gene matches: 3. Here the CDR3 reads CASSYSGDRVSPLHF. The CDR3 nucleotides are TGTGCCAGCAGTTACTCGGGGGACAGGGTTTCACCCCTCCACTTT.

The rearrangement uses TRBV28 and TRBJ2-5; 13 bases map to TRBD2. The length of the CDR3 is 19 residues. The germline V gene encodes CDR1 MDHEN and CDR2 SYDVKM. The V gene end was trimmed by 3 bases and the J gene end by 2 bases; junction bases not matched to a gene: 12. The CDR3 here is CASSFSPGLAGALQETQYF. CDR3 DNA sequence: TGTGCCAGCAGTTTTTCCCCAGGACTAGCGGGAGCCCTGCAAGAGACCCAGTACTTC.

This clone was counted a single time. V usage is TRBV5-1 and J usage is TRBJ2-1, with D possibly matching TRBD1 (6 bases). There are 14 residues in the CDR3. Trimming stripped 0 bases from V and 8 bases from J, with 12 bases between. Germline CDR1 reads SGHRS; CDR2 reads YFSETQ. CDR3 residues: CASSLGQARDEQFF. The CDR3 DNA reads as TGCGCCAGCAGCTTGGGACAGGCCAGGGATGAGCAGTTCTTC.

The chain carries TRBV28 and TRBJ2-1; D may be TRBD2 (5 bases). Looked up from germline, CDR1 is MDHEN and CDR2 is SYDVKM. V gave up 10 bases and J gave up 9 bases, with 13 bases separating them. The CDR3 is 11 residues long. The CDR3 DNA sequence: TGTGCCACTACGACTCGGGGTGAGCAGTTCTTC. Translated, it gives CATTTRGEQFF.

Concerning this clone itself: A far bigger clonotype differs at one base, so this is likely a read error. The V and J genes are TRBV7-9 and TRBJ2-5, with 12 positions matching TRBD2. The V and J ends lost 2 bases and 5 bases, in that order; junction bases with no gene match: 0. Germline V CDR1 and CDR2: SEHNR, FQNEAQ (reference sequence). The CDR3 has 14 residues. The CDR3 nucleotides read TGTGCCAGCAGCTTACTAGCGGGAGGGGAGACCCAGTACTTC. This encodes CASSLLAGGETQYF.